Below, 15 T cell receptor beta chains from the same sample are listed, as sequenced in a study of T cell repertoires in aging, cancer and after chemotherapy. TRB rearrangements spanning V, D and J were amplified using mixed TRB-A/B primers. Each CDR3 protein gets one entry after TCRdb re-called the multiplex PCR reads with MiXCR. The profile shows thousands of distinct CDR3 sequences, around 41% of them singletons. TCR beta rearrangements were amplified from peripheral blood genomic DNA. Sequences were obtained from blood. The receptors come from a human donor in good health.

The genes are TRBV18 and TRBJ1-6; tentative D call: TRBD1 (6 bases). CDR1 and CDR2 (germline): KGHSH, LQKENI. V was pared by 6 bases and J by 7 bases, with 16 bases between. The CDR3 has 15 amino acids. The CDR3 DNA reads TGTGCCAGCTCCCCAAGACAGGCTCAGAATTCACCCCTCCACTTT. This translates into CASSPRQAQNSPLHF.

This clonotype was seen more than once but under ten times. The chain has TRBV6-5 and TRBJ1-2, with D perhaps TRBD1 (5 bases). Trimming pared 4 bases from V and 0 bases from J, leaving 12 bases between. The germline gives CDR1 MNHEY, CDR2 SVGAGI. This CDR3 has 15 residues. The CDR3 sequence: CASSSPDRANYGYTF. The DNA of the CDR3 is TGTGCCAGCAGTTCCCCCGACAGAGCTAACTATGGCTACACCTTC.

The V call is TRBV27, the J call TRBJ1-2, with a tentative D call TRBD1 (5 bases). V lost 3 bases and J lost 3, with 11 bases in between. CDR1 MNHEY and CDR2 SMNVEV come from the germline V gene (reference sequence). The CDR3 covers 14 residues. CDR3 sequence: CASSLTAKDYGYTF. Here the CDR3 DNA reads TGTGCCAGCAGTTTGACAGCCAAGGACTATGGCTACACCTTC.

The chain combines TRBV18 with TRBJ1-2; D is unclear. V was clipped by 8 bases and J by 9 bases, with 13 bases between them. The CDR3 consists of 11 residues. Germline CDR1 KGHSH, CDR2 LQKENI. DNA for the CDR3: TGTGCCAGCCGCTTCCAGTGGAGCTACACCTTC. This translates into CASRFQWSYTF. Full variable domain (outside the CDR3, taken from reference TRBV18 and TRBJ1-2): NAGVMQNPRHLVRRRGQEARLRCSPMKGHSHVYWYRQLPEEGLKFMVYLQKENIIDESGMPKERFSAEFPKEGPSILRIQQVVRGDSAAYFCASRFQWSYTFGSGTRLTVV.

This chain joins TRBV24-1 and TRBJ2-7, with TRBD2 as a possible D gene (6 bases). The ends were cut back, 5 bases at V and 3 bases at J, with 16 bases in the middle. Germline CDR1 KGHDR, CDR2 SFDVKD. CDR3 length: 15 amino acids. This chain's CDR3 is CATSVPEGGHYEQYF. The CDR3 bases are TGTGCCACCAGTGTCCCGGAGGGAGGCCACTACGAGCAGTACTTC.

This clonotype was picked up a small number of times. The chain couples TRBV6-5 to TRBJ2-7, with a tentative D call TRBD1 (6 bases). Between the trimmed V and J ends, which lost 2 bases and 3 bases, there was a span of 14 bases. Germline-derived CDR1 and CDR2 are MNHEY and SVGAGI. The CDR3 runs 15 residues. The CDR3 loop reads CASSYEETGLYEQYF. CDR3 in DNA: TGTGCCAGCAGTTACGAGGAGACAGGTCTCTACGAGCAGTACTTC.

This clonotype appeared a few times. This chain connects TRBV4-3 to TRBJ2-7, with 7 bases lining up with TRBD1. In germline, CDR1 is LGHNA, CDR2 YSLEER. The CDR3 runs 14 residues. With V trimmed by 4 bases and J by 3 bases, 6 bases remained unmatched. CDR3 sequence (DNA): TGCGCCAGCAGCCTTGGACAGGAAAACTACGAGCAGTACTTC. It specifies CASSLGQENYEQYF.

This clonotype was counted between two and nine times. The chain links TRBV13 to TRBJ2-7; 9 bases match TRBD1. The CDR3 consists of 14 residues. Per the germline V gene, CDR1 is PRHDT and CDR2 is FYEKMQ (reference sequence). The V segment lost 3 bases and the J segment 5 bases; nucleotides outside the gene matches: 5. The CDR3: CASSFRTGDHEQYF. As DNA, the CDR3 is TGTGCCAGCAGCTTTAGGACAGGGGATCACGAGCAGTACTTC.

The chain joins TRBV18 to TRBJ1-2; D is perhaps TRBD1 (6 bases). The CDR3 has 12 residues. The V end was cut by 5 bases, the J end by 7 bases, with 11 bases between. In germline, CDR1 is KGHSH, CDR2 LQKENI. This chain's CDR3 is CASSSDSTGYTF. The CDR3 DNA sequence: TGTGCCAGCTCATCGGACAGTACTGGCTACACCTTC.

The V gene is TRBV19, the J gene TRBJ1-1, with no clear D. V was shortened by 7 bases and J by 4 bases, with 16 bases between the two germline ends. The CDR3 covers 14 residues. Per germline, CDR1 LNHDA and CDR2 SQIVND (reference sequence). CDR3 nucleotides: TGTGCCAGTAAGGCCTCCTGGCTGGGCACTGAAGCTTTCTTT. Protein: CASKASWLGTEAFF. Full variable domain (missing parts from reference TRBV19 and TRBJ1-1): DGGITQSPKYLFRKEGQNVTLSCEQNLNHDAMYWYRQDPGQGLRLIYYSQIVNDFQKGDIAEGYSVSREKKESFPLTVTSAQKNPTAFYLCASKASWLGTEAFFGQGTRLTVV.

The CDR3 DNA reads as TGTGCCAGCAGTACGGACAGGGGAAATTCACCCCTCCACTTT. Translated, it gives CASSTDRGNSPLHF. The rearrangement links TRBV6-5 to TRBJ1-6, with 9 bases lining up with TRBD1. This CDR3 has 14 amino acids. The V gene's germline CDR1 is MNHEY and CDR2 SVGAGI. Trimming took 5 bases from V and 7 from J; bases not matched to a gene: 3.

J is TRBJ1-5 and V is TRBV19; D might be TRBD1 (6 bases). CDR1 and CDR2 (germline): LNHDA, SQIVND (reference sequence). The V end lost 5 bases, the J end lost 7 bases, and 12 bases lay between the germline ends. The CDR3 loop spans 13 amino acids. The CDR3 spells CASSRGGWQPQHF. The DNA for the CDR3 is TGTGCCAGTAGTCGCGGGGGCTGGCAGCCCCAGCATTTT.

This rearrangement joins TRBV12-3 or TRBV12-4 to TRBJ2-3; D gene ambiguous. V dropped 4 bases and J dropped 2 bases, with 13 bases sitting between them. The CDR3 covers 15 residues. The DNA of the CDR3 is TGTGCCAGCAGTTCAATGGGCATGGACACAGATACGCAGTATTTT. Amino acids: CASSSMGMDTDTQYF.

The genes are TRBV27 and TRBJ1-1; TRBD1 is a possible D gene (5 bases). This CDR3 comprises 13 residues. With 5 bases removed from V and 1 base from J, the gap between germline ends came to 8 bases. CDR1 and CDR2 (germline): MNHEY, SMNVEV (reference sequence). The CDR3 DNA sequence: TGTGCCAGCAGTCCCAGGGAGAACACTGAAGCTTTCTTT. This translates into CASSPRENTEAFF.

The CDR3 is CASSHRVTANYGYTF. The DNA for the CDR3 is TGTGCCAGCAGCCACAGGGTAACGGCTAACTATGGCTACACCTTC. This chain joins TRBV12-3 or TRBV12-4 and TRBJ1-2, with D possibly TRBD1 on 6 matching bases. This CDR3 region has 15 residues. V was trimmed by 6 bases and J by 0 bases, leaving 14 bases between them.